This entry features one T cell receptor beta chain sequence. Germline CDR1 MNHEY, CDR2 SVGAGI. Losses at the gene ends were 2 bases for V and 3 bases for J; bases not matched to a gene: 4. There are 16 residues in the CDR3. TCRdb's table, derived via immunoSEQ multiplex PCR, lists solely in-frame clones and lacks some. This sample carries 130,000 or so clones, approximately 82% of them seen once, and the ten largest clones take under 6%. The data were taken from a study of blood T cell repertoires in COVID-19. Study background: Sources were T cells, B-cell-depleted T cells, or PBMCs; the material itself was cDNA or gDNA.

This TCR derives from a man older than 75 with active or convalescent COVID-19. The rearrangement links TRBV6-5 to TRBJ1-6; TRBD1 matches at 7 bases. Sequenced: peripheral blood. This CDR3 is CASSYLRQGYNSPLHF. The CDR3 DNA is TGTGCCAGCAGTTACCTCCGACAGGGCTATAATTCACCCCTCCACTTT.